A selection of T cell receptor beta chains follows, all from one sample in a study of cytomegalovirus exposure and HLA in healthy donors. Sequenced by immunoSEQ multiplex PCR; TCRdb stores in-frame clones only, minus some. The sample carries about 190,000 clones, just under 75% recorded once. The material sequenced was PBMCs. These receptors were taken from a man aged 25-45 years in good health and CMV-seropositive. Both conserved end residues are part of each CDR3. D genes are given only for firm matches.

J	V	D	CDR3
TRBJ2-4	TRBV5-4	TRBD2	CASSAEAGALGKNIQYF
TRBJ1-2	TRBV7-8	TRBD1	CASSTGQDPYGYTF
TRBJ2-3	TRBV6-5	NA	CASQGGTDTQYF
TRBJ2-3	TRBV10-2	TRBD1	CASSSQGAADTQYF
TRBJ1-2	TRBV7-2	NA	CASSLITAGLYGYTF
TRBJ2-3	TRBV6-6	TRBD1	CASSYSNGQGTDTQYF
TRBJ2-5	TRBV10-2	TRBD2	CASSDGSGSRYETQYF
TRBJ1-6	TRBV4-2	TRBD1	CASSHLGQENSPLHF
TRBJ2-2	TRBV6-6	TRBD1	CASSYYKTGYAGELFF
TRBJ1-5	TRBV4-2	NA	CASSQDAGSYSNQPQHF
TRBJ2-3	TRBV30	NA	CAWSVPGIDTQYF
TRBJ2-7	TRBV6-1	NA	CASSRDNSYEQYF
TRBJ1-5	TRBV27	NA	CASSSRTVHQPQHF
TRBJ2-5	TRBV18	NA	CASSRLAGEEQYF
TRBJ1-2	TRBV4-1	TRBD1	CASSQFGQGNYGYTF
TRBJ2-5	TRBV2	TRBD2	CASRGLARQETQYF
TRBJ2-1	TRBV9	NA	CASSVLEGTSYNEQFF
TRBJ2-3	TRBV28	NA	CASSPASVWTDTQYF
TRBJ2-5	TRBV10-3	TRBD1	CAISARQGAGETQYF
TRBJ1-1	TRBV12-5	NA	CASGLVLSQGNTEAFF
TRBJ2-7	TRBV19	NA	CASSILRDRGEQYF
TRBJ2-1	TRBV4-2	NA	CASSQDYTYNEQFF
TRBJ1-5	TRBV28	TRBD1	CASRIGTAANQPQHF
TRBJ2-3	TRBV7-9	TRBD2	CASSTPGGISTDTQYF
TRBJ2-1	TRBV5-1	TRBD2	CASSSGTSGRSSYNEQFF
TRBJ2-1	TRBV4-1	NA	CASSQDQRREPGEQFF
TRBJ2-3	TRBV5-1	NA	CASSTTLVGGADTQYF
TRBJ2-2	TRBV19	TRBD2	CASRTSGRAGELFF
TRBJ2-5	TRBV7-8	NA	CASSLGSGLKTQYF
TRBJ2-5	TRBV7-2	TRBD1	CASSYQGVETQYF
TRBJ2-5	TRBV4-3	TRBD2	CASSQDRTRGLAGQETQYF
TRBJ1-5	TRBV30	NA	CAWSIQGDQPQHF
TRBJ2-2	TRBV5-6	TRBD1	CASSRQGESTGELFF
TRBJ2-4	TRBV5-1	TRBD1	CASSLDRVTQYF
TRBJ2-3	TRBV7-2	TRBD2	CASSQGLAGVTQYF
TRBJ1-2	TRBV28	TRBD1	CASSLVGRGLSYGYTF
TRBJ2-1	TRBV27	TRBD2	CASSKLAGGLNEQFF
TRBJ1-2	TRBV28	NA	CASSAMTANYGYTF
TRBJ2-5	TRBV18	NA	CASSAVQGGRETQYF
TRBJ2-7	TRBV13	TRBD2	CASSSQNPLAGITYEQYF
TRBJ2-5	TRBV30	NA	CAWNRAKETQYF
TRBJ1-6	TRBV7-9	TRBD1	CASSPPGGGSPLHF
TRBJ2-7	TRBV30	TRBD1	CAWNRGVYEQYF
TRBJ1-5	TRBV19	NA	CASSPGQYNQPQHF
TRBJ2-1	TRBV4-3	TRBD2	CASSHLLAGGNLNEQFF
TRBJ2-1	TRBV19	TRBD2	CASRTTSGRGNEQFF
NA	TRBV29-1	TRBD2	CSVAGLAQSYEQYF
TRBJ2-7	TRBV7-8	TRBD2	CASSLGTSGGALYF
TRBJ1-6	TRBV5-1	TRBD1	CASSAGTDRNSPLHF
TRBJ2-7	TRBV11-2	NA	CASSPSLIQYF
TRBJ2-7	TRBV7-9	NA	CASSLVSGLSYEQYF
TRBJ2-3	TRBV9	NA	CASSAWPTTDTQYF
TRBJ1-1	TRBV9	NA	CASSPSENLAFF